This T cell receptor beta chain is drawn from a study of blood T cell repertoires in COVID-19. Study details: COVID-19 samples, acute and convalescent, were from the United States, Italy and Spain.

Libraries were prepared by immunoSEQ multiplex PCR; TCRdb keeps only in-frame clonotypes and omits some of them. Of 95,000 to 100,000 clones in the sample, more than 75% were seen once. This receptor was taken from a woman aged 30 to 39 with acute or convalescent COVID-19. The specimen sequenced was peripheral blood.

The CDR3 DNA reads TGTGCCAGCAGCTTGTACCAGGACAGGGTCTCAGCGGGGGGGCTAGTAGATACGCAGTATTTT. It translates to CASSLYQDRVSAGGLVDTQYF. The chain is built from TRBV13 and TRBJ2-3; 10 positions match TRBD2. Germline V gene lookup returns CDR1 PRHDT and CDR2 FYEKMQ (reference sequence). With 3 bases clipped from V and 5 bases from J, the junction kept 23 bases outside the gene matches. This CDR3 has 21 amino acids.